This T cell receptor (beta chain) appears in the sequencing data of a study of blood T cell repertoires in COVID-19. Overall study context: Both acute and convalescent COVID-19 samples were obtained from the United States, Italy and Spain. T cells, B-cell-depleted T cells, or PBMCs supplied cDNA or gDNA.

In the original processing: Amplification of reference gene primers provided the estimated nucleated cell counts. This table comes from immunoSEQ multiplex PCR, and its TCRdb copy is limited to in-frame clones, with some not included. V and J calls and clone size are copied from that table; D and trimming were computed from the DNA. This table has 240,000 or so clones, 87% appearing once. V lost 3 bases to trimming and J lost 8 bases; unmatched junction nucleotides: 13. There are 16 residues in the CDR3. The germline gives CDR1 LNHDA, CDR2 SQIVND (reference sequence). Material: peripheral blood. The V call is TRBV19, the J call TRBJ2-1; TRBD1 matches at 7 bases. The clonotype originates from a man aged 55 to 70 who had recovered from COVID-19. The DNA of the CDR3 is TGTGCCAGTAGTATTCAAGGGGGCGTTAGGTTAGATGAGCAGTTCTTC. This gives the protein CASSIQGGVRLDEQFF.